The rows below give T cell receptor beta chains drawn from one sample of a study of human T cells and chemical hapten exposure. TCRdb passed the 5' RACE reads through MiXCR, listing each CDR3 protein once. Counted here are approximately 81,000 distinct CDR3 sequences, about 8% occurring once; the ten biggest clones make up 2% to 2.5%. The receptors were gathered from a male donor in good health. Each CDR3 is given with its conserved first and last residue. D genes are given only for firm matches. Clone size is stated in some rows and not others, as once, few, many or a class when expanded.

- | many | TRBJ2-3 | TRBV7-2 | CASSFGQHTDTQYF | TGTGCCAGCAGCTTCGGGCAGCACACAGATACGCAGTATTTT
TRBD2 | - | TRBJ2-1 | TRBV4-1 | CASSPSGTNNEQFF | TGCGCCAGCAGCCCATCCGGGACTAACAATGAGCAGTTCTTC
- | many | TRBJ2-4 | TRBV20-1 | CSARETGTIQYF | TGCAGTGCTAGAGAAACCGGGACAATTCAGTACTTC
TRBD1 | many | TRBJ2-2 | TRBV19 | CASSIWQGVGTGELFF | TGTGCCAGTAGTATTTGGCAGGGGGTAGGGACCGGGGAGCTGTTTTTT
TRBD1 | few | TRBJ1-6 | TRBV20-1 | CSARFGTGINSPLHF | TGCAGTGCTAGATTCGGGACAGGGATAAATTCACCCCTCCACTTT
- | - | TRBJ2-7 | TRBV7-9 | CASSLPWTEPYEQYF | TGTGCCAGCAGCTTACCCTGGACGGAACCCTACGAGCAGTACTTC
TRBD2 | many | TRBJ2-1 | TRBV2 | CASLRYSSSGRGYNEQFF | TGTGCCAGCCTCAGATACTCATCAAGCGGGAGGGGATACAATGAGCAGTTCTTC
- | - | TRBJ2-3 | TRBV6-1 | CASSVSSVASTDTQYF | TGTGCCAGCAGTGTGAGTAGCGTTGCTAGCACAGATACGCAGTATTTT
TRBD2 | - | TRBJ2-7 | TRBV7-2 | CASSEYGGRHEQYF | TGTGCCAGCAGCGAATATGGCGGGAGGCACGAGCAGTACTTC
- | many | TRBJ1-6 | TRBV6-6 | CASSYVREGKTLHF | TGTGCCAGCAGTTACGTGAGGGAAGGGAAGACCCTCCACTTT
- | - | TRBJ1-1 | TRBV20-1 | CSARDRILQTLHTEAFF | TGCAGTGCTAGAGATCGAATCTTACAAACCTTGCACACTGAAGCTTTCTTT
- | many | TRBJ1-5 | TRBV6-5 | CASSLRGWNQPQHF | TGTGCCAGCAGCCTCAGGGGATGGAATCAGCCCCAGCATTTT
TRBD1 | - | TRBJ1-2 | TRBV20-1 | CSARAPGTGINYGYTF | TGCAGTGCTAGAGCGCCCGGGACAGGGATTAACTATGGCTACACCTTC
- | - | TRBJ2-3 | TRBV12-3/TRBV12-4 | CASSLLGSQYTDTQYF | TGTGCCAGCAGTTTATTGGGTAGCCAATACACAGATACGCAGTATTTT
TRBD1 | few | TRBJ1-6 | TRBV9 | CASSPRDSLFNSPLHF | TGTGCCAGCAGCCCCCGGGACAGTCTCTTTAATTCACCCCTCCACTTT
- | many | TRBJ2-7 | TRBV20-1 | CSARDFRDASSYEQYF | TGCAGTGCTAGAGACTTCCGGGACGCCAGCTCCTACGAGCAGTACTTC
TRBD2 | - | TRBJ2-2 | TRBV6-5 | CASLHSGGYTGELFF | TGTGCCAGCCTGCATAGCGGGGGCTACACCGGGGAGCTGTTTTTT